The next 16 T cell receptor beta chains were all read from a single sample in a study of shared clonotypes between healthy human individuals. The data were produced by immunoSEQ multiplex PCR, yet TCRdb's version contains in-frame clones alone and is incomplete. The sample consists of around 530,000 clones, around 76% of them appearing once. What was sequenced was PBMCs. The receptors shown here come from a woman in her forties in good health. Some clones in this sample may be carry-over from other donors' samples.

The J gene is TRBJ1-1, the V gene TRBV7-3; possible D gene TRBD1, 6 bases. CDR1 and CDR2 from the germline V gene are SGHTA and FQGTGA. This CDR3 contains 14 residues. The ends were cut back, 5 bases at V and 1 base at J, with 11 bases in the middle. The CDR3 sequence is CASSPGTKNTEAFF. DNA of the CDR3: TGTGCCAGCAGCCCCGGGACAAAGAACACTGAAGCTTTCTTT.

This clone was recorded a few times. A junction boundary mismatches the germline segment, possibly from a read error. The rearrangement links TRBV7-7 to TRBJ2-2; no clear D gene. The CDR3 covers 14 residues. From germline, CDR1 is SSHAT and CDR2 FNYEAQ (reference sequence). CDR3 loop: CASSLMANTGELFF. DNA of the CDR3: TGTGCTAGCAGCTTAATGGCCAACACCGGGGAGCTGTTTTTT.

The rearrangement links TRBV6-1 to TRBJ2-7; no reliable D call. The germline gives CDR1 MNHNS, CDR2 SASEGT. The CDR3 loop spans 14 amino acids. V lost 2 bases to trimming and J lost 1 base, with 9 bases between them. This CDR3 is CASSELLGSYEQYF. As DNA, the CDR3 is TGTGCCAGCAGTGAACTACTGGGATCCTACGAGCAGTACTTC.

The chain uses TRBV21-1 and TRBJ2-7; no check of the table's D call, TRBD2, against the DNA was made. TRBV21-1 is a documented pseudogene. The CDR3 contains 16 residues. This chain's CDR3 is CASSTRLAGGPYEQYF. CDR3 coding DNA: TGTGCCAGCAGCACCCGACTAGCGGGAGGGCCGTACGAGCAGTACTTC.

The chain uses TRBV27 and TRBJ2-6; maybe TRBD1 (7 bases). The V end was cut by 5 bases, the J end by 0 bases, with 14 bases between. CDR1 MNHEY and CDR2 SMNVEV come from the germline V gene (reference sequence). The CDR3 consists of 17 residues. In nucleotides, the CDR3 is TGTGCCAGCAGTAAGCGCGGGACAGTCTCTGGGGCCAACGTCCTGACTTTC. Its translation: CASSKRGTVSGANVLTF.

This chain joins TRBV23-1 and TRBJ1-2; TRBD1 is a possible D gene (5 bases). TRBV23-1 has ORF status, its function being uncertain. This CDR3 region has 14 residues. Between the trimmed V and J ends, which lost 2 bases and 8 bases, there was a span of 15 bases. The CDR3 region has the DNA TGCGCCAGCAGTCAAAGGCCAAGGGGCCACGGCTACACCTTC. It translates to CASSQRPRGHGYTF.

V usage is TRBV2 and J usage is TRBJ1-4, with TRBD1 matching over 7 bases. V gave up 5 bases and J gave up 15 bases; unmatched junction bases: 6. From germline, CDR1 is SNHLY and CDR2 FYNNEI. The CDR3 totals 11 residues. In DNA form, the CDR3 reads TGTGCCAGCAGTCCGGGACAGCAAGTGTTTTTT. Its protein is CASSPGQQVFF. The complete variable domain, with remaining parts taken from reference TRBV2 and TRBJ1-4, reads EPEVTQTPSHQVTQMGQEVILRCVPISNHLYFYWYRQILGQKVEFLVSFYNNEISEKSEIFDDQFSVERPDGSNFTLKIRSTKLEDSAMYFCASSPGQQVFFGSGTQLSVL.

The chain joins TRBV7-3 to TRBJ1-2; tentatively, D is TRBD1 (6 bases). Germline V gene data show CDR1 as SGHTA and CDR2 as FQGTGA. The ends were cut back, 2 bases at V and 0 bases at J, with 10 bases in the middle. The length of the CDR3 is 15 residues. The CDR3 bases are TGTGCCAGCAGCTTAGACAGGTTTTCTAACTATGGCTACACCTTC. This gives the protein CASSLDRFSNYGYTF.

The V and J genes are TRBV7-9 and TRBJ1-1, with a possible D match to TRBD1 (6 bases). This CDR3 has 15 amino acids. The germline CDR1 and CDR2 sequences are SEHNR and FQNEAQ (reference sequence). Trimming took off 1 base at V and 0 bases at J, with 9 bases between the two ends. The CDR3 reads CASSLVQGMNTEAFF. The CDR3 DNA follows: TGTGCCAGCAGCTTAGTTCAGGGGATGAACACTGAAGCTTTCTTT.

This chain links TRBV11-2 with TRBJ2-2; 12 bases are shared with TRBD2. Germline V CDR1 and CDR2: SGHAT, FQNNGV. J was trimmed by 4 bases and V by 5 bases; bases with no gene match: 5. The CDR3 runs to 16 residues. DNA for the CDR3: TGTGCCAGCAGCCAGACTAGCGGGAGTACCACCGGGGAGCTGTTTTTT. It encodes CASSQTSGSTTGELFF. The full variable domain, completed using reference TRBV11-2 and TRBJ2-2, is EAGVAQSPRYKIIEKRQSVAFWCNPISGHATLYWYQQILGQGPKLLIQFQNNGVVDDSQLPKDRFSAERLKGVDSTLKIQPAKLEDSAVYLCASSQTSGSTTGELFFGEGSRLTVL.

V and J are TRBV27 and TRBJ1-2; TRBD1 matches at 7 bases. Germline assignment: CDR1 MNHEY and CDR2 SMNVEV (reference sequence). The CDR3 is made up of 14 amino acids. Losses at the gene ends were 5 bases for V and 4 bases for J; bases not matched to a gene: 7. CDR3: CASSPRGGGYGYTF. CDR3 coding DNA: TGTGCCAGCAGTCCCAGGGGGGGAGGCTATGGCTACACCTTC.

The rearrangement uses TRBV7-8 and TRBJ2-1; TRBD2 aligns across 13 bases. V shed 4 bases, J shed 6 bases, and the junction held 3 bases outside the gene matches. Germline CDR1 is SGHVS and CDR2 is FQNEAQ. CDR3 length: 15 residues. The CDR3 bases are TGTGCCAGCAGCTGGACTAGCGGGGGATTCAATGAGCAGTTCTTC. This sequence encodes CASSWTSGGFNEQFF.

The chain couples TRBV9 to TRBJ1-4; 9 bases are a match to TRBD1. Germline CDR1 reads SGDLS; CDR2 reads YYNGEE. The V gene end was trimmed by 4 bases and the J gene end by 7 bases; junction bases not matched to a gene: 8. The CDR3 sequence is 15 residues long. Here the CDR3 reads CASSLRGTGSEKLFF. The CDR3 nucleotides are TGTGCCAGCAGCCTCAGAGGGACAGGGAGTGAAAAACTGTTTTTT.

There are many counts of this clone. The rearrangement uses TRBV11-1 and TRBJ2-3, with TRBD2 identical over 13 bases. The J segment lost 3 bases and the V segment lost 4 bases, leaving 4 bases of the junction unmatched. CDR1 and CDR2 from the germline V gene are SGHAT and FQDESV (reference sequence). The CDR3 is made up of 16 amino acids. The CDR3: CASSSGLAGRTDTQYF. CDR3 DNA sequence: TGTGCCAGCAGCTCGGGACTAGCGGGAAGAACAGATACGCAGTATTTT.

V gene TRBV7-6 combines with J gene TRBJ2-5; 9 positions agree with TRBD1. Germline V gene lookup returns CDR1 SGHVS and CDR2 FNYEAQ. Losses at the gene ends were 5 bases for V and 3 bases for J; bases not matched to a gene: 4. The CDR3 is made up of 14 amino acids. CDR3 amino acids: CASSTRTGEETQYF. DNA of the CDR3: TGTGCCAGCAGCACCCGGACAGGGGAAGAGACCCAGTACTTC.

This chain links TRBV5-1 with TRBJ1-1; TRBD1 agrees at 11 bases. The CDR3 length is 15 residues. Trimming removed 2 bases from V and 6 bases from J; junction bases left unmatched: 6. CDR1 and CDR2 from the germline V gene are SGHRS and YFSETQ. CDR3 region: CASSFTGTGGAEAFF. CDR3 coding DNA: TGCGCCAGCAGCTTTACCGGGACAGGGGGAGCTGAAGCTTTCTTT.